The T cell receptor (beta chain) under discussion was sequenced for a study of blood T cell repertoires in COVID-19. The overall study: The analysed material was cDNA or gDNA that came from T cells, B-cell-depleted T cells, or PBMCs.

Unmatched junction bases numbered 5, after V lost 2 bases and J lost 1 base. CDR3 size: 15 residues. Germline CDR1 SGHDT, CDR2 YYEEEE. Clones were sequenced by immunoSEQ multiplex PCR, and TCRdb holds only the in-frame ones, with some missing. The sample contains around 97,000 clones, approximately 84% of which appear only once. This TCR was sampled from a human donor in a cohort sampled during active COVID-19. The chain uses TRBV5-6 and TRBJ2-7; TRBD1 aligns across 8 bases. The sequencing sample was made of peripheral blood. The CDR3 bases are TGTGCCAGCAGCTTACAGGGGGTCCGTTCCTACGAGCAGTACTTC. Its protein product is CASSLQGVRSYEQYF.